The 10 T cell receptor beta chains listed next were all sequenced from one sample in a study of blood T cell repertoires in COVID-19. The repertoire was sequenced with immunoSEQ multiplex PCR; TCRdb's copy has only in-frame clones and lacks some. The sample shows around 220,000 clones, 88% of them seen only once. Sequencing was done on a sample of peripheral blood. All receptors come from a man between 18 and 29 years old with active or convalescent COVID-19.

This clone was seen more than once but under ten times. The rearrangement joins TRBV10-3 to TRBJ1-2; TRBD1 matches 8 bases. This CDR3 spans 14 amino acids. V gave up 0 bases and J gave up 8 bases; unmatched junction bases: 5. Per germline, CDR1 ENHRY and CDR2 SYGVKD. The DNA for the CDR3 is TGTGCCATCAGTGAGTCATTGGACAGGGAAGGCTACACCTTC. It is translated as CAISESLDREGYTF.

The gene calls are TRBV25-1 and TRBJ2-1; D not resolved. CDR1 and CDR2 (germline): MGHDK, SYGVNS. The CDR3 is 17 residues long. Trimming shortened V by 1 base and J by 3 bases, and 16 bases separated the two germline ends. The CDR3 here is CASSESVTPPYYNEQFF. CDR3 in DNA: TGTGCCAGCAGTGAATCCGTGACACCTCCGTACTACAATGAGCAGTTCTTC.

This clone is a singleton in its sample. The chain has TRBV7-6 and TRBJ2-7, with D possibly TRBD1 on 6 matching bases. CDR3 size: 15 residues. The V gene's germline CDR1 is SGHVS and CDR2 FNYEAQ. Trimming left V 1 base short and J 0 bases short, with 10 bases between. CDR3 sequence: CASSLEQGSSYEQYF. The CDR3 nucleotides are TGTGCCAGCAGCTTAGAACAGGGCAGCTCCTACGAGCAGTACTTC.

This chain uses TRBV4-1 with TRBJ2-1; D is perhaps TRBD2 (6 bases). The CDR3 is 15 residues long. Trimming removed 1 base from V and 2 bases from J, with 9 bases in between. From germline, CDR1 is MGHRA and CDR2 YSYEKL. CDR3 DNA sequence: TGCGCCAGCAGCCAAGCGGGAGCCGCCTACAATGAGCAGTTCTTC. This translates into CASSQAGAAYNEQFF.

The chain carries TRBV19 and TRBJ2-1; 8 nucleotides align to TRBD2. Germline V CDR1 and CDR2: LNHDA, SQIVND (reference sequence). The CDR3 has 15 amino acids. Germline trimming cut 5 bases from V and 7 bases from J; bases unmatched to any gene: 10. CDR3 loop: CASSASGLEVNEQFF. The CDR3 nucleotides read TGTGCCAGTAGTGCTTCGGGACTAGAAGTTAATGAGCAGTTCTTC.

To note about this clone: At one boundary the junction diverges from the germline segment, which might be a read error. This rearrangement joins TRBV7-7 to TRBJ2-7; D ambiguous. Germline V gene data show CDR1 as SSHAT and CDR2 as FNYEAQ (reference sequence). The CDR3 covers 14 residues. This chain's CDR3 is CASSLSVGSGEQYF. In DNA, the CDR3 is TGTGCTAGCAGCCTTTCGGTCGGGTCGGGCGAGCAGTACTTC.

The genes are TRBV28 and TRBJ1-6; D possibly corresponds to TRBD1 (6 bases). Germline V gives CDR1 MDHEN, CDR2 SYDVKM. The V gene lost 4 bases and the J gene lost 10 bases, with 26 bases spanning the gap. The CDR3 is made up of 18 amino acids. CDR3 nucleotide sequence: TGTGCCAGCAGTTCACTCTTCCTCAAACAGGGCGGGGGGTCACCCCTCCACTTT. Its protein is CASSSLFLKQGGGSPLHF.

This clone was observed once. V gene TRBV14 combines with J gene TRBJ2-7; 12 bases map to TRBD2. CDR1 is SGHDN and CDR2 is FVKESK in the germline V gene. The CDR3 extends over 16 amino acids. Trimming removed 0 bases from V and 2 bases from J; junction bases left unmatched: 2. The CDR3 reads CASSQDPSGRAYEQYF. The CDR3 region has the DNA TGTGCCAGCAGCCAAGATCCTAGCGGGAGGGCCTACGAGCAGTACTTC.

The gene calls are TRBV4-1 and TRBJ2-3; 7 bases fit TRBD2. There are 14 residues in the CDR3. Germline V gene lookup returns CDR1 MGHRA and CDR2 YSYEKL. After removal of 4 bases from V and 10 bases from J, the junction contained 11 bases not matched to a gene. This chain's CDR3 is CASSRGEAGPPQYF. The DNA for the CDR3 is TGCGCCAGCAGCCGAGGGGAAGCGGGACCTCCGCAGTATTTT.

The chain has TRBV19 and TRBJ2-2; 7 bases are shared with TRBD1. V was clipped by 5 bases and J by 1 base; unmatched bases: 1. The germline CDR1 and CDR2 sequences are LNHDA and SQIVND (reference sequence). CDR3 length equals 14 residues. CDR3: CASSRQGNTGELFF. The CDR3 DNA reads as TGTGCCAGTAGTCGACAGGGGAACACCGGGGAGCTGTTTTTT.